This is a list of T cell receptor beta chains from one sample in a study of blood T cell repertoires in COVID-19. The data were produced by immunoSEQ multiplex PCR, yet TCRdb's version contains in-frame clones alone and is incomplete. The data hold some 300,000 clones, with over 80% observed a single time. Sequencing input: peripheral blood. These receptors came from a woman aged 50 to 60 with COVID-19, enrolled during active disease. The CDR3 runs from the conserved cysteine through the conserved F or W. D genes are given only for firm matches. A clone size is listed for some rows: how often the clone was seen (once, few, many), or a class if it is expanded.

NA,17,TRBJ2-1,TRBV24-1,TRBD2,CATSDSGTKFSYNEQFF,TGTGCCACCAGTGATTCCGGGACTAAGTTCTCCTACAATGAGCAGTTCTTC
NA,16,TRBJ2-1,TRBV6-5,TRBD1,CASSYGDRGHYNEQFF,TGTGCCAGCAGTTACGGCGACAGGGGGCATTACAATGAGCAGTTCTTC
NA,16,TRBJ2-1,TRBV19,TRBD2,CASSPGTSGRSDEQFF,TGTGCCAGTAGTCCCGGGACTAGCGGGAGATCAGATGAGCAGTTCTTC
few,12,TRBJ2-1,TRBV3-1/TRBV3-2,NA,CASSLYYNEQFF,TGTGCCAGCAGCCTCTATTACAATGAGCAGTTCTTC
NA,12,TRBJ2-3,TRBV4-1,NA,CAELAFSDTQYF,TGCGCAGAGTTAGCGTTCAGTGATACGCAGTATTTT
NA,14,TRBJ2-5,TRBV30,TRBD1,CAWTRTGNQETQYF,TGTGCCTGGACCCGGACAGGCAACCAAGAGACCCAGTACTTC
NA,15,TRBJ2-3,TRBV5-4,TRBD1,CASSLAGGASDTQYF,TGTGCCAGCAGCTTGGCAGGGGGCGCTTCAGATACGCAGTATTTT
NA,17,TRBJ2-6,TRBV18,NA,CASSLLAADSGANVLTF,TGTGCCAGCTCCCTCCTGGCGGCGGACTCTGGGGCCAACGTCCTGACTTTC
NA,14,TRBJ2-2,TRBV18,NA,CASSPGMNTGELFF,TGTGCCAGCTCACCCGGGATGAACACCGGGGAGCTGTTTTTT
NA,15,TRBJ2-1,TRBV7-6,TRBD1,CASSPRGTGDNEQFF,TGTGCCAGCAGCCCAAGAGGGACAGGAGACAATGAGCAGTTCTTC
NA,15,TRBJ2-1,TRBV7-2,TRBD2,CASSTRTSGRNEQFF,TGTGCCAGCAGCACCCGGACTAGCGGGAGGAATGAGCAGTTCTTC
once,18,TRBJ2-1,TRBV24-1,TRBD2,CATSDPGLAGGSYNEQFF,TGTGCCACCAGTGACCCGGGACTAGCGGGAGGCTCCTACAATGAGCAGTTCTTC
many,16,TRBJ2-3,TRBV11-3,NA,CASSLATGYATDTQYF,TGTGCCAGCAGCTTAGCAACAGGTTATGCCACAGATACGCAGTATTTT
NA,14,TRBJ1-1,TRBV9,NA,CASSVDQANTEAFF,TGTGCCAGCAGCGTAGATCAAGCGAACACTGAAGCTTTCTTT
NA,15,TRBJ1-1,TRBV19,TRBD1,CASSTATGEVTEAFF,TGTGCCAGTAGTACTGCAACAGGGGAGGTCACTGAAGCTTTCTTT
once,12,TRBJ1-1,TRBV30,NA,CAWNLMNTEAFF,TGTGCCTGGAATTTAATGAACACTGAAGCTTTCTTT
NA,14,TRBJ1-2,TRBV7-9,NA,CASSKGHDNYGYTF,TGTGCCAGCAGTAAAGGACACGACAACTATGGCTACACCTTC
NA,15,TRBJ1-1,TRBV7-2,TRBD1,CASSPRDRGATEAFF,TGTGCCAGCAGCCCACGGGACAGGGGTGCCACTGAAGCTTTCTTT
NA,14,TRBJ2-7,TRBV7-2,TRBD2,CASSYTGGSYEQYF,TGTGCCAGCAGCTATACGGGAGGGTCCTACGAGCAGTACTTC
NA,12,TRBJ1-5,TRBV30,NA,CAWSVYSQPQHF,TGTGCCTGGAGTGTTTATTCTCAGCCCCAGCATTTT
NA,18,TRBJ2-6,TRBV14,NA,CASSPLRGARSGANVLTF,TGTGCCAGCAGCCCCCTACGCGGGGCCCGATCTGGGGCCAACGTCCTGACTTTC
NA,15,TRBJ2-2,TRBV27,TRBD2,CASNPSGTNTGELFF,TGTGCCAGCAACCCAAGCGGGACGAACACCGGGGAGCTGTTTTTT
NA,13,TRBJ1-2,TRBV12-3/TRBV12-4,TRBD1,CASSFGQGDGYTF,TGTGCCAGCAGTTTCGGACAGGGCGATGGCTACACCTTC
NA,13,TRBJ1-2,TRBV7-2,TRBD1,CASSLGQGYGYTF,TGTGCCAGCAGCTTAGGACAGGGGTATGGCTACACCTTC
NA,14,TRBJ1-3,TRBV3-1/TRBV3-2,NA,CASSQPRTGNTIYF,TGTGCCAGCAGCCAGCCTAGGACTGGAAACACCATATATTTT
NA,14,TRBJ1-4,TRBV7-9,NA,CASRKGSTNEKLFF,TGTGCCAGCCGCAAGGGGTCAACTAATGAAAAACTGTTTTTT
NA,15,TRBJ1-1,TRBV9,NA,CASSVDGQSLTEAFF,TGTGCCAGCAGCGTAGATGGACAGTCCTTAACTGAAGCTTTCTTT
NA,17,TRBJ2-5,TRBV5-1,TRBD2,CASSLSSAGGPGETQYF,TGCGCCAGCAGCTTGAGTTCAGCGGGAGGGCCGGGAGAGACCCAGTACTTC
NA,15,TRBJ2-1,TRBV5-5,TRBD2,CASSPLAGSYNEQFF,TGTGCCAGCAGCCCGTTAGCGGGCTCCTACAATGAGCAGTTCTTC
NA,12,TRBJ2-1,TRBV4-1,TRBD2,CASSHGRGEQFF,TGCGCCAGCAGCCACGGGAGGGGTGAGCAGTTCTTC
NA,18,TRBJ2-3,TRBV2,TRBD2,CASRGGGLAGGRTDTQYF,TGTGCCAGCAGGGGGGGCGGACTAGCGGGAGGACGCACAGATACGCAGTATTTT
NA,18,TRBJ2-1,TRBV30,TRBD1,CAWSVSPNDRGSYNEQFF,TGTGCCTGGAGTGTCTCCCCGAATGACAGGGGCTCCTACAATGAGCAGTTCTTC
once,13,TRBJ1-1,TRBV11-2,NA,CASSLGGHREAFF,TGTGCCAGCAGCTTAGGGGGGCACAGGGAAGCTTTCTTT
NA,17,TRBJ2-2,TRBV21-1,NA,CASSGPRFSAYTGELFF,TGTGCCAGCAGCGGTCCCCGATTTAGCGCCTACACCGGGGAGCTGTTTTTT
NA,17,TRBJ2-2,TRBV3-1/TRBV3-2,TRBD2,CASSKRTSGSNTGELFF,TGTGCCAGCAGTAAAAGGACTAGCGGGTCGAACACCGGGGAGCTGTTTTTT
few,14,TRBJ1-2,TRBV7-2,TRBD1,CASRGQLLNYGYTF,TGTGCCAGCAGGGGACAGCTCCTTAACTATGGCTACACCTTC
NA,15,TRBJ1-2,TRBV6-5,TRBD1,CASSYSNRGNYGYTF,TGTGCCAGCAGTTACTCGAACAGGGGAAACTATGGCTACACCTTC
NA,14,TRBJ2-1,TRBV15,NA,CATSRGLPPNEQFF,TGTGCCACCAGCAGAGGACTCCCCCCCAATGAGCAGTTCTTC
NA,14,TRBJ1-3,TRBV5-1,NA,CASSSGGSGNTIYF,TGCGCCAGCAGCTCTGGGGGGTCTGGAAACACCATATATTTT
NA,15,TRBJ2-6,TRBV6-5,NA,CASSSIRTGANVLTF,TGTGCCAGCAGTTCTATCCGGACAGGGGCCAACGTCCTGACTTTC
NA,17,TRBJ2-7,TRBV6-4,TRBD1,CASRKPGQGMVAYEQYF,TGTGCCAGCAGGAAACCGGGACAGGGCATGGTCGCCTACGAGCAGTACTTC
NA,13,TRBJ2-1,TRBV18,NA,CASSPGLYNEQFF,TGTGCCAGCTCACCCGGACTTTACAATGAGCAGTTCTTC
NA,17,TRBJ1-2,TRBV5-1,TRBD1,CASSLEGTGVTSGGYTF,TGCGCCAGCAGCTTGGAGGGGACAGGGGTGACATCCGGAGGCTACACCTTC
NA,16,TRBJ1-2,TRBV29-1,NA,CSVEGSFDISNYGYTF,TGCAGCGTTGAAGGCAGTTTCGACATCTCTAACTATGGCTACACCTTC
few,11,TRBJ1-1,TRBV6-5,NA,CASKGVAEAFF,TGTGCCAGCAAAGGGGTCGCTGAAGCTTTCTTT
NA,17,TRBJ2-4,TRBV5-1,NA,CASSLDGGRLTKNIQYF,TGCGCCAGCAGCTTGGACGGGGGGCGCCTGACCAAAAACATTCAGTACTTC